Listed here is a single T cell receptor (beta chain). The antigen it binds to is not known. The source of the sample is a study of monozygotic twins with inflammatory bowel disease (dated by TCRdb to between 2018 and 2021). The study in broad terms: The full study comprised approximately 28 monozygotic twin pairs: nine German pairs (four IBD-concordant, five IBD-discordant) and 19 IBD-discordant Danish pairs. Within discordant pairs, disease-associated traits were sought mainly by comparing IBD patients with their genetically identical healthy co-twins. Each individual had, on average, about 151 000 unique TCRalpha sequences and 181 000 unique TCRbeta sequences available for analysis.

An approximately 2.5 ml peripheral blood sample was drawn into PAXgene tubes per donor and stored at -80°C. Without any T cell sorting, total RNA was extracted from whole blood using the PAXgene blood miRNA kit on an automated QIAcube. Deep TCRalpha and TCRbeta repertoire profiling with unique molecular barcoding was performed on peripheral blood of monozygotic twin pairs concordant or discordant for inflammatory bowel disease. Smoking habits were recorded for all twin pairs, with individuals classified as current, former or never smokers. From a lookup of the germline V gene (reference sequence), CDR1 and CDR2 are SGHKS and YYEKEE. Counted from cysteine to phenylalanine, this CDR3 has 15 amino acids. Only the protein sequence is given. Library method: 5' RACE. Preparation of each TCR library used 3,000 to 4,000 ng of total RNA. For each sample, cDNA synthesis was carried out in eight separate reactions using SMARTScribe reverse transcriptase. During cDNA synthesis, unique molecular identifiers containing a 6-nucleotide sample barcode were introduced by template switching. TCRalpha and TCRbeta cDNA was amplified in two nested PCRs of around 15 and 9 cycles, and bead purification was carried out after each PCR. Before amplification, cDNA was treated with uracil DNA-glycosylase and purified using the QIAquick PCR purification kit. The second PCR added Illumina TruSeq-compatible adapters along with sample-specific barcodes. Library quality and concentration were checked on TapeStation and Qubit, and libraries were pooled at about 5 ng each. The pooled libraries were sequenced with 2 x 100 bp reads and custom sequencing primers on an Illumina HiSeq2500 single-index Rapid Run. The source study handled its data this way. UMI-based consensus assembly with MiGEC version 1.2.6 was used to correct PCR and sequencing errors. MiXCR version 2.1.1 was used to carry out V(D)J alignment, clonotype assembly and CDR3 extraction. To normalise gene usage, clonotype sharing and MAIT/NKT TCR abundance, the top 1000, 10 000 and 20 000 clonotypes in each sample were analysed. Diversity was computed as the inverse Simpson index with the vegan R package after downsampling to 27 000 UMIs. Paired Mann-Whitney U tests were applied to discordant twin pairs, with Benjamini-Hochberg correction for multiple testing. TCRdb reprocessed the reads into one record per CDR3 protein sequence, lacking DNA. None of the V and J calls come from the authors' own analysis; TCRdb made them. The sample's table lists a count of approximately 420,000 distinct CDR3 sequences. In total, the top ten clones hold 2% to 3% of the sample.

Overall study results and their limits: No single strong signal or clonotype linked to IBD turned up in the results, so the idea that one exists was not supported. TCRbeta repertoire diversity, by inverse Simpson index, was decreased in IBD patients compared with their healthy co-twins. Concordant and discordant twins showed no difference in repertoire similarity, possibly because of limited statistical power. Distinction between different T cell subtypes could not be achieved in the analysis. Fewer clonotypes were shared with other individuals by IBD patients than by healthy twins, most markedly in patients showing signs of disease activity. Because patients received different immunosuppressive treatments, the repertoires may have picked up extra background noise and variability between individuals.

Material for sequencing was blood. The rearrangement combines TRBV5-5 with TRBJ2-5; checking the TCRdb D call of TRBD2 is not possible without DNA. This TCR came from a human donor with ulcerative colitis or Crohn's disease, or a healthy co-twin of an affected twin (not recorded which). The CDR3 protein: CASSLGGVDQKTQYF.